This T cell receptor beta chain is drawn from a study of blood T cell repertoires in COVID-19. About the study: Specimens from acute and convalescent COVID-19 originated in the United States, Italy and Spain. From T cells, B-cell-depleted T cells, or PBMCs came the material, which was cDNA or gDNA.

V gave up 9 bases and J gave up 2 bases, with 14 bases separating them. Looked up from germline, CDR1 is LNHDA and CDR2 is SQIVND (reference sequence). The length of the CDR3 is 15 residues. Authors' methods: Amplified reference gene primers provided the basis for estimating nucleated cell counts. Sequencing used immunoSEQ multiplex PCR; TCRdb keeps in-frame clones, though not all of them. V and J calls plus clone size are reproduced from that table; the DNA served to infer D and trimming. Here the sample spans more than 150,000 clones, 80% to 90% being singletons. This chain joins TRBV19 and TRBJ2-6; the D gene is possibly TRBD2 (5 bases). Specimen: peripheral blood. The sequence derives from a man in his forties with active or convalescent COVID-19. This chain's CDR3 is CASAGLSAGANVLTF. The CDR3 DNA sequence: TGTGCCAGCGCCGGACTGTCGGCTGGGGCCAACGTCCTGACTTTC.